This T cell receptor beta chain comes out of a study of vaccination effects on CD4 cells after COVID-19. Details on this clone: What it recognizes is unknown.

The authors isolated CD4+ T cells after roughly eleven days of culture. Clones were sequenced by immunoSEQ multiplex PCR, and TCRdb holds only the in-frame ones, with some missing. The sample yields about 45,000 clones, approximately 74% seen once. V was clipped by 1 base and J by 4 bases, with 13 bases between them. The germline CDR1 and CDR2 sequences are SGHRS and YFSETQ. There are 15 residues in the CDR3. The rearrangement uses TRBV5-1 and TRBJ2-3, with D tentatively TRBD1 (6 bases). The TCR comes from a human donor who had a prior SARS-CoV-2 infection. The source material was CD4+ T cells from PBMCs cultured without peptide, sampled before COVID-19 vaccination. CDR3 protein: CASSLTGTRPDTQYF. The CDR3 DNA reads as TGCGCCAGCAGCTTGACAGGGACAAGGCCAGATACGCAGTATTTT.